This TCR beta chain was sequenced in a study of PD-1 blockade in classical Hodgkin lymphoma. Study context: Intravenous nivolumab at 3 mg/kg was given to patients every 2 weeks. Study conclusions and caveats: The study reported lower baseline TCR diversity in newly diagnosed patients than in healthy donors. Partial responders and progressors had significantly lower baseline TCR diversity.

About this clone: Antigen: not known.

This table comes from immunoSEQ multiplex PCR, and its TCRdb copy is limited to in-frame clones, with some not included. Counted here are about 34,000 clones, 76% occurring once; the ten biggest clones make up approximately 15%. Brentuximab vedotin exposure varied, and every patient relapsed after autologous stem cell transplantation. The TCR sequence derives from a human donor with classical Hodgkin lymphoma. Material: peripheral blood mononuclear cells (PBMCs), obtained before the second cycle of nivolumab.

The CDR3 region has the DNA TGTGCCAGCAGCCAATTAGCGGGGGGCGTGAATGAGCAGTTCTTC. Residues: CASSQLAGGVNEQFF. The chain carries TRBV14 and TRBJ2-1, with 10 bases aligning to TRBD2. Germline values: CDR1 SGHDN, CDR2 FVKESK. V shed 2 bases, J shed 7 bases, and the junction held 5 bases outside the gene matches. The CDR3 loop spans 15 amino acids.